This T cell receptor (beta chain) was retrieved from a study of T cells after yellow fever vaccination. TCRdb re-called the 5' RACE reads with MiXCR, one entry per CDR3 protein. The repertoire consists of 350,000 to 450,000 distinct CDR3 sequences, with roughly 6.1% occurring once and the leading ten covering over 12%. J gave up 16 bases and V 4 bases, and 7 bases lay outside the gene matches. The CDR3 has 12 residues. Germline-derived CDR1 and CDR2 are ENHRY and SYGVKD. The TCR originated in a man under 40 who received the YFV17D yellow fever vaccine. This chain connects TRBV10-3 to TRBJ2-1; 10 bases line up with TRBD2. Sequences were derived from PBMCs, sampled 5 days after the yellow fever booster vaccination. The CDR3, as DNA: TGTGCCATCAGTGGTTCTAGCGGGAGTTATTTCTTC. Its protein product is CAISGSSGSYFF.